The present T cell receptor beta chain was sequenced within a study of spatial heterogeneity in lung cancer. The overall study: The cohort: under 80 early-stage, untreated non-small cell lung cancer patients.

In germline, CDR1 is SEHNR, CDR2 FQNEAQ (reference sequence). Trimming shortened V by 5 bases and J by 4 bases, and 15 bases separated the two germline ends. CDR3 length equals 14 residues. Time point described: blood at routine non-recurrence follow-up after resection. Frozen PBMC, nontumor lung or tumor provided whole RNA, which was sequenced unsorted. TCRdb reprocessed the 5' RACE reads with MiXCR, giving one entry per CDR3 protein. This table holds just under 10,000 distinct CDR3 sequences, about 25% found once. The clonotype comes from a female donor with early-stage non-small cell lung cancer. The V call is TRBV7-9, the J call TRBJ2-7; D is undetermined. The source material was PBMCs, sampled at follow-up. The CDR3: CASSPGLLMYEQYF. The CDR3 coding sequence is TGTGCCAGCAGCCCTGGGTTACTAATGTACGAGCAGTACTTC. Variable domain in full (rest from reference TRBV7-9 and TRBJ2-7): DTGVSQNPRHKITKRGQNVTFRCDPISEHNRLYWYRQTLGQGPEFLTYFQNEAQLEKSRLLSDRFSAERPKGSFSTLEIQRTEQGDSAMYLCASSPGLLMYEQYFGPGTRLTVT.